A selection of T cell receptor beta chains follows, all from one sample in a study of T cells in Graves' hyperthyroidism and ophthalmopathy. TCRdb used MiXCR to reprocess the multiplex PCR reads, holding one entry per CDR3 protein. The sample contains about 580,000 distinct CDR3 sequences, around 42% of which appear only once. The sequenced sample consisted of peripheral blood or thyroid tissue (not recorded which). These receptors were taken from a woman between 18 and 29 years old with Graves' hyperthyroidism. Both conserved end residues are part of each CDR3. A D gene is named only where the DNA matches it firmly. Rows may omit the clone size; those that give it use once, few, many or a size class.

clone_size cdr3_length d_call j_call v_call cdr3_aa cdr3_nt
. 15 . TRBJ2-7 TRBV3-1 CASSQEANPLYEQYF TGTGCCAGCAGCCAAGAGGCTAACCCCCTCTACGAGCAGTACTTC
. 15 TRBD1 TRBJ1-1 TRBV2 CASSSDRGQDTEAFF TGTGCCAGCAGTTCGGACAGGGGGCAAGACACTGAAGCTTTCTTT
many 11 . TRBJ1-5 TRBV7-7 CASSLVFPQHF TGTGCTAGCAGCTTAGTGTTTCCCCAGCATTTT
. 13 TRBD1 TRBJ2-4 TRBV10-3 CATETGSENIQYF TGTGCCACCGAGACAGGGAGTGAGAACATTCAGTACTTC
many 14 . TRBJ2-7 TRBV7-6 CASSEEEGSYEQYF TGTGCCAGCAGCGAAGAAGAGGGGTCCTACGAGCAGTACTTC
many 12 . TRBJ1-4 TRBV10-3 CAISDREEKLFF TGTGCCATCAGTGACAGGGAAGAAAAACTGTTTTTT
many 15 TRBD1 TRBJ1-2 TRBV7-9 CASSYSQGADYGYTF TGTGCCAGCAGCTACTCGCAGGGGGCCGACTATGGCTACACCTTC
many 16 TRBD1 TRBJ2-6 TRBV2 CARSKGQGYGANVLTF TGTGCCAGGTCGAAGGGACAGGGGTACGGGGCCAACGTCCTGACTTTC
. 17 . TRBJ2-5 TRBV24-1 CATSDDSLGTGQETQYF TGTGCCACCAGTGATGACAGTCTGGGGACGGGACAAGAGACCCAGTACTTC
once 13 . TRBJ1-2 TRBV10-3 CAISREGGSGNTF TGTGCCATCAGCCGGGAGGGCGGCTCTGGAAACACCTTC
. 14 TRBD2 TRBJ2-7 TRBV7-3 CAAGLADGSYEQYF TGTGCCGCGGGACTAGCGGATGGCTCCTACGAGCAGTACTTC
many 12 . TRBJ1-2 TRBV27 CASSLDGGGYTF TGTGCCAGCAGTTTGGACGGTGGTGGCTACACCTTC
many 12 TRBD1 TRBJ2-7 TRBV9 CASSADRGEQYF TGTGCCAGCAGCGCCGACAGGGGTGAGCAGTACTTC
many 15 TRBD2 TRBJ2-7 TRBV7-2 CASSYPGLDLYEQYF TGTGCCAGCAGCTACCCGGGACTAGATTTATACGAGCAGTACTTC
. 13 TRBD1 TRBJ1-3 TRBV12-3/TRBV12-4 CASKTGTGYTIYF TGTGCCAGCAAGACAGGGACAGGATACACCATATATTTT
many 15 . TRBJ2-6 TRBV19 CASSNTGSGANVLTF TGTGCCAGTAGTAATACAGGGTCGGGGGCCAACGTCCTGACTTTC
many 15 . TRBJ2-5 TRBV4-1 CASSQWSRTPGSQYF TGCGCCAGCAGCCAATGGTCAAGGACCCCAGGGTCCCAGTACTTC
few 16 TRBD1 TRBJ1-2 TRBV6-6 CASRRTGGALAYGYTF TGTGCCAGCAGGCGGACAGGGGGCGCCTTGGCCTATGGCTACACCTTC
many 16 . TRBJ1-2 TRBV6-1 CASSEFFGGANYGYTF TGTGCCAGCAGTGAATTTTTTGGGGGAGCTAACTATGGCTACACCTTC
. 15 TRBD2 TRBJ2-7 TRBV29-1 CSVDGLAGGVGEQYF TGCAGCGTTGACGGTCTAGCGGGAGGAGTTGGCGAGCAGTACTTC
many 12 TRBD1 TRBJ2-7 TRBV24-1 CATGSGGSEQYF TGTGCCACCGGGTCAGGGGGCTCCGAGCAGTACTTC
many 14 . TRBJ1-5 TRBV20-1 CSARKDAGDQPQHF TGCAGTGCTAGAAAGGACGCAGGTGATCAGCCCCAGCATTTT
many 15 TRBD2 TRBJ2-2 TRBV5-1 CASSIGTSSPGELFF TGCGCCAGCAGCATAGGGACTAGTTCTCCCGGGGAGCTGTTTTTT
. 15 . TRBJ2-7 TRBV7-3 CASSTGTGSTYEQYF TGTGCCAGCAGCACGGGAACAGGGAGTACCTACGAGCAGTACTTC
. 14 . TRBJ1-4 TRBV7-6 CASSLGAGTEKLFF TGTGCCAGCAGCTTAGGAGCGGGGACCGAAAAACTGTTTTTT
. 14 TRBD1 TRBJ1-1 TRBV7-8 CASSLGGTGDQAFF TGCGCCAGCAGCTTGGGTGGGACAGGCGATCAAGCTTTCTTT
few 12 TRBD1 TRBJ1-2 TRBV15 CAMTGVGYGYTF TGTGCCATGACAGGGGTGGGCTATGGCTACACCTTC
. 12 . TRBJ2-1 TRBV20-1 CSASGDFNEQFF TGCAGTGCTAGCGGCGACTTCAATGAGCAGTTCTTC
. 15 . TRBJ2-6 TRBV12-3/TRBV12-4 CARITIGSGANVLTF TGTGCCAGAATCACAATAGGGTCAGGGGCCAACGTCCTGACTTTC
. 13 TRBD1 TRBJ2-7 TRBV10-3 CAITPGQGYEQYF TGTGCCATCACACCGGGACAGGGTTACGAGCAGTACTTC
many 15 TRBD1 TRBJ1-1 TRBV9 CASSVEGQGNTEAFF TGTGCCAGCAGCGTAGAAGGACAGGGGAACACTGAAGCTTTCTTT
many 14 TRBD2 TRBJ2-7 TRBV7-2 CASSFTSATYEQYF TGTGCCAGCAGCTTTACTAGCGCTACCTACGAGCAGTACTTC
. 15 TRBD1 TRBJ2-5 TRBV7-8 CASSSWTGAGETQYF TGTGCCAGCAGCTCCTGGACAGGGGCAGGGGAGACCCAGTACTTC
. 12 . TRBJ1-1 TRBV29-1 CSVESGEGEAFF TGCAGCGTTGAGTCGGGGGAAGGTGAAGCTTTCTTT
many 13 . TRBJ2-7 TRBV7-3 CASSLTSGYEQYF TGTGCCAGCAGCTTAACTAGCGGCTACGAGCAGTACTTC
many 11 . TRBJ1-5 TRBV20-1 CSAAGNQPQHF TGCAGTGCTGCGGGCAATCAGCCCCAGCATTTT
. 15 TRBD2 TRBJ2-5 TRBV7-6 CASSSGRAAGETQYF TGTGCCAGCAGCTCTGGGAGGGCAGCGGGAGAGACCCAGTACTTC
many 15 TRBD1 TRBJ1-1 TRBV5-1 CASSDQQGVNTEAFF TGCGCCAGCAGCGATCAACAGGGGGTGAACACTGAAGCTTTCTTT
. 15 TRBD1 TRBJ1-2 TRBV2 CASRRGQVSNYGYTF TGTGCCAGCAGGCGGGGACAGGTGTCTAACTATGGCTACACCTTC
many 12 . TRBJ1-1 TRBV5-5 CASSPEDTEAFF TGTGCCAGCAGCCCTGAGGACACTGAAGCTTTCTTT
. 15 TRBD1 TRBJ1-1 TRBV18 CASSQNAGQGSRAFF TGTGCCAGCTCACAAAACGCGGGACAGGGTAGTAGAGCTTTCTTT
many 16 . TRBJ2-7 TRBV19 CASSMDVNRNSYEQYF TGTGCCAGTAGTATGGACGTCAACAGGAACTCCTACGAGCAGTACTTC
many 15 . TRBJ1-1 TRBV9 CASSEGSPMNTEAFF TGTGCCAGCAGCGAGGGGTCACCCATGAACACTGAAGCTTTCTTT
. 14 TRBD1 TRBJ2-7 TRBV13 CASSLNWDRVEQYF TGTGCCAGCAGCTTGAACTGGGACAGGGTCGAGCAGTACTTC
few 14 . TRBJ2-3 TRBV2 CASNGGVRGDTQYF TGTGCCAGCAACGGCGGAGTCCGGGGCGATACGCAGTATTTT
many 12 . TRBJ1-4 TRBV20-1 CSARGSEEKLFF TGCAGTGCTCGGGGCAGTGAAGAAAAACTGTTTTTT
once 15 TRBD1 TRBJ2-7 TRBV12-3/TRBV12-4 CASSPARTGGHEQYF TGTGCCAGCAGTCCCGCCCGGACAGGGGGCCACGAGCAGTACTTC
. 14 TRBD1 TRBJ1-2 TRBV10-3 CAIRPTTGILGHTF TGTGCCATCAGACCTACGACAGGGATCCTTGGCCACACCTTC
many 16 . TRBJ1-5 TRBV4-2 CASSQDRGNSNQPQHF TGTGCCAGCAGCCAAGATCGAGGGAATAGCAATCAGCCCCAGCATTTT
. 12 . TRBJ1-2 TRBV2 CASIAGGFGYTF TGTGCCAGCATAGCGGGAGGGTTCGGCTACACCTTC
. 17 TRBD1 TRBJ2-7 TRBV2 CASRGRQPGQLKYERYF TGTGCCAGCAGGGGCAGGCAACCGGGACAGCTAAAATACGAGCGGTACTTC
. 13 TRBD2 TRBJ2-7 TRBV10-3 CAIRDSGSYEQYF TGTGCCATCCGGGATAGCGGGAGTTACGAGCAGTACTTC
many 14 . TRBJ1-2 TRBV6-4 CASRQTGLDYGYTF TGTGCCAGCAGGCAAACAGGGTTGGACTATGGCTACACCTTC
few 12 . TRBJ2-7 TRBV24-1 CATSNTSYEQYF TGTGCCACGTCGAACACCTCCTACGAGCAGTACTTC
many 15 . TRBJ1-6 TRBV9 CASSVVGGLNSPLHF TGTGCCAGCAGCGTAGTGGGAGGCTTGAATTCACCCCTCCACTTT
. 14 . TRBJ1-1 TRBV30 CAWSVSYRDTEAFF TGTGCCTGGAGTGTTAGCTACAGGGACACTGAAGCTTTCTTT
many 12 . TRBJ2-1 TRBV5-1 CASSKDRNEQFF TGCGCCAGCAGCAAGGACCGAAATGAGCAGTTCTTC
many 16 TRBD2 TRBJ2-5 TRBV11-1 CASSPRTSGRSETQYF TGTGCCAGCAGCCCTCGGACTAGCGGGAGGTCTGAGACCCAGTACTTC
many 13 TRBD1 TRBJ1-4 TRBV20-1 CSAGDRGKGKLFF TGCAGTGCAGGAGACAGGGGGAAGGGAAAACTGTTTTTT